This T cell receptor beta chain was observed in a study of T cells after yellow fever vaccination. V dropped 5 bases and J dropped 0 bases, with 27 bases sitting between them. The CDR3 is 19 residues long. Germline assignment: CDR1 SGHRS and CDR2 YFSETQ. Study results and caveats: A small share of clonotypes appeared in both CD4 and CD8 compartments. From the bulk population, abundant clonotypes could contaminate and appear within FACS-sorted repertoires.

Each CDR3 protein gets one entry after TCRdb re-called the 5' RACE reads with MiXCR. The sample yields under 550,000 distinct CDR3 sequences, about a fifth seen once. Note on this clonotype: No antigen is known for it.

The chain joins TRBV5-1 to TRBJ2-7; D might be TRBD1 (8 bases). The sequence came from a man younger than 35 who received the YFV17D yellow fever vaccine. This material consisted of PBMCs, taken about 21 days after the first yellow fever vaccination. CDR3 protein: CASRLNWGGTGMSSYEQYF. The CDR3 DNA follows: TGCGCCAGCAGGTTGAATTGGGGAGGGACAGGTATGAGCTCCTACGAGCAGTACTTC. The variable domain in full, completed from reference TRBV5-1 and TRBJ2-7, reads KAGVTQTPRYLIKTRGQQVTLSCSPISGHRSVSWYQQTPGQGLQFLFEYFSETQRNKGNFPGRFSGRQFSNSRSEMNVSTLELGDSALYLCASRLNWGGTGMSSYEQYFGPGTRLTVT.